Presented here are 10 T cell receptor beta chains from one specimen sequenced in a study of blood T cell repertoires in COVID-19. Profiling relied on immunoSEQ multiplex PCR, and the TCRdb table lists in-frame clones only, not all of them. Here the sample spans some 150,000 clones, roughly nine tenths being singletons. Sequenced material: peripheral blood. These receptor sequences come from a woman aged 60-75 years with COVID-19, enrolled during active disease.

This clone was counted once. J is TRBJ1-2 and V is TRBV5-4; D ambiguous. The V gene lost 0 bases and the J gene lost 4 bases, with 10 bases spanning the gap. Germline lookup yields CDR1 SGHNT and CDR2 YYREEE (reference sequence). The CDR3 totals 14 residues. The DNA of the CDR3 is TGTGCCAGCAGCTTGGATCCAGGTTCCTATGGCTACACCTTC. Translation: CASSLDPGSYGYTF. The complete variable domain, with remaining parts taken from reference TRBV5-4 and TRBJ1-2, reads ETGVTQSPTHLIKTRGQQVTLRCSSQSGHNTVSWYQQALGQGPQFIFQYYREEENGRGNFPPRFSGLQFPNYSSELNVNALELDDSALYLCASSLDPGSYGYTFGSGTRLTVV.

The genes are TRBV5-6 and TRBJ2-7; the match to TRBD2 covers 14 bases. CDR1 SGHDT and CDR2 YYEEEE come from the germline V gene. Trimming took 4 bases from V and 5 from J; bases not matched to a gene: 14. The length of the CDR3 is 18 residues. The CDR3 region is CASSSPGLAGEWGDEQYF. The CDR3, as DNA: TGTGCCAGCAGCAGCCCGGGACTAGCGGGAGAGTGGGGCGACGAGCAGTACTTC.

This rearrangement joins TRBV9 to TRBJ2-7; 9 bases are shared with TRBD2. The CDR3 length is 16 residues. Germline V gene data show CDR1 as SGDLS and CDR2 as YYNGEE. The junction had 8 bases not matched to a gene; V was cut back by 2 bases and J by 2 bases. In DNA form, the CDR3 reads TGTGCCAGCAGCGTGAATCCGGGACTAGCCCCCTACGAGCAGTACTTC. This gives the protein CASSVNPGLAPYEQYF.

This chain connects TRBV12-2 to TRBJ1-5; TRBD1 is the table's D call and was not checked against the DNA. TRBV12-2 is recorded as a pseudogene. The CDR3 spans 17 residues. The CDR3 protein is CASRLAGFIRGHQPQHF. For the CDR3, the DNA is TGTGCAAGTCGCTTAGCGGGGTTTATAAGGGGGCACCAGCCCCAGCATTTT.

The rearrangement uses TRBV5-6 and TRBJ2-7; D gene ambiguous. With 0 bases removed from V and 6 bases from J, the gap between germline ends came to 10 bases. There are 13 residues in the CDR3. In germline, CDR1 is SGHDT, CDR2 YYEEEE. CDR3 region: CASSLGSRFEQYF. As DNA, the CDR3 is TGTGCCAGCAGCTTGGGTTCGCGGTTCGAGCAGTACTTC.

The V gene is TRBV2, the J gene TRBJ2-5, with TRBD2 matching 8 bases. The CDR3 is 15 amino acids. Germline assignment: CDR1 SNHLY and CDR2 FYNNEI. V was pared by 7 bases and J by 5 bases, with 12 bases of the junction left unmatched. CDR3 sequence (DNA): TGTGCCAGCAAAGGACTAGCCGCCCTTGGGGAGACCCAGTACTTC. Its translation is CASKGLAALGETQYF.

In DNA form, the CDR3 reads TGCAGCGTTGTAACCGGGGGTCTGAACACTGAAGCTTTCTTT. As protein: CSVVTGGLNTEAFF. This chain links TRBV29-1 with TRBJ1-1, with D perhaps matching TRBD1 (5 bases). CDR1 and CDR2 (germline): SQVTM, ANQGSEA. CDR3 length equals 14 residues. Trimming shortened V by 4 bases and J by 0 bases, and 12 bases separated the two germline ends. Full variable domain (missing parts from reference TRBV29-1 and TRBJ1-1): SAVISQKPSRDICQRGTSLTIQCQVDSQVTMMFWYRQQPGQSLTLIATANQGSEATYESGFVIDKFPISRPNLTFSTLTVSNMSPEDSSIYLCSVVTGGLNTEAFFGQGTRLTVV.

The V and J genes are TRBV10-3 and TRBJ2-7; D is unclear. This CDR3 has 12 amino acids. V lost 7 bases and J 3 bases, leaving 10 bases between the germline ends. The germline CDR1 and CDR2 sequences are ENHRY and SYGVKD. DNA of the CDR3: TGTGCCATCAAAGGAGCGAGCTACGAGCAGTACTTC. It is translated as CAIKGASYEQYF.

This chain connects TRBV4-1 to TRBJ1-1; 10 bases line up with TRBD1. Germline V CDR1 and CDR2: MGHRA, YSYEKL. Trimming removed 3 bases from V and 4 bases from J; junction bases left unmatched: 8. The CDR3 is 16 residues long. The CDR3 reads CASSHVDRGRSTEAFF. The CDR3 DNA reads TGCGCCAGCAGCCATGTTGACAGGGGGCGAAGCACTGAAGCTTTCTTT.

This clone was seen just once. The rearrangement links TRBV20-1 to TRBJ2-1, with a possible D match to TRBD2 (5 bases). The CDR3 covers 16 residues. Trimming removed 3 bases from V and 4 bases from J, with 19 bases in between. CDR1 is DFQATT, CDR2 SNEGSKA, per germline (reference sequence). CDR3 residues: CSASDPSPTRYNEQFF. Here the CDR3 DNA reads TGCAGTGCTAGTGACCCTAGCCCCACTCGATACAATGAGCAGTTCTTC.